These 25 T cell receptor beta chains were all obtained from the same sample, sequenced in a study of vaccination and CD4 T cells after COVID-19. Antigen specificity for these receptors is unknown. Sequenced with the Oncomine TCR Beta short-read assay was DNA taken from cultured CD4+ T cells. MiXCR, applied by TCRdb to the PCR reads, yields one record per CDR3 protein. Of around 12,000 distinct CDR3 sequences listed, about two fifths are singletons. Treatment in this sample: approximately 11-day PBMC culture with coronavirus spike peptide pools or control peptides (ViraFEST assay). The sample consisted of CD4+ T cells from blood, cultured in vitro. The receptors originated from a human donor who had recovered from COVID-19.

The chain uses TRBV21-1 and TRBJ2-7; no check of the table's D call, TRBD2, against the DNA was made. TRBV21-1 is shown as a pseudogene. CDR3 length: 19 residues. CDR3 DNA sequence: TGTGCCAGCAGCAAGGGAGGGAGCGGGAGGCCCTTCGCCGCCTACGAGCAGTACTTC. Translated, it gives CASSKGGSGRPFAAYEQYF.

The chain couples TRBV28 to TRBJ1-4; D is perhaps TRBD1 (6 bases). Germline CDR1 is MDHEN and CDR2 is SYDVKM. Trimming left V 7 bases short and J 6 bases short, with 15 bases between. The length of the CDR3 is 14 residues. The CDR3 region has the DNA TGTGCCAGCACCATGGAAGGGGGTTATGAAAAACTGTTTTTT. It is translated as CASTMEGGYEKLFF.

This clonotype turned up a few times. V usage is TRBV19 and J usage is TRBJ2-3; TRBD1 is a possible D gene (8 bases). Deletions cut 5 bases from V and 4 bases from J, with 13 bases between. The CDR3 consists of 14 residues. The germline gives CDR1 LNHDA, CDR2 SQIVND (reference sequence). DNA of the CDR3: TGTGCCAGTAGTGCCACAGGGGGGGCAGATACGCAGTATTTT. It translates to CASSATGGADTQYF.

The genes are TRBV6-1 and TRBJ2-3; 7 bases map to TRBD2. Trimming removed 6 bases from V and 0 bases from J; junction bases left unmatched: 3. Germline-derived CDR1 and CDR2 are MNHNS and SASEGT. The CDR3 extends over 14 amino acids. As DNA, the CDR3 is TGTGCCAGCAGAGGGAGGGACAGCACAGATACGCAGTATTTT. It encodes CASRGRDSTDTQYF.

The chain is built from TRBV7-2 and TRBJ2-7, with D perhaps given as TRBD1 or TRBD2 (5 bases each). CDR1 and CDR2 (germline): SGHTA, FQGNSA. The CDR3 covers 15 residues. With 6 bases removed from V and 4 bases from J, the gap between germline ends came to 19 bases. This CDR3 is CASRGERGSLYEQYF. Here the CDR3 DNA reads TGTGCCAGCAGAGGAGAGAGGGGTTCCCTTTACGAGCAGTACTTC.

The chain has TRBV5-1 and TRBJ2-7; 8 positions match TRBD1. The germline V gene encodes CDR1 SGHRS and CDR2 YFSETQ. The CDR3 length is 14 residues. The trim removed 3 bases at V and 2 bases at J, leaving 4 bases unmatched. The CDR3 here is CASSSGQGTYEQYF. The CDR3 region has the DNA TGCGCCAGCAGCTCAGGACAGGGAACCTACGAGCAGTACTTC. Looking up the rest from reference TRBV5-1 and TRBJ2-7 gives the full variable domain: KAGVTQTPRYLIKTRGQQVTLSCSPISGHRSVSWYQQTPGQGLQFLFEYFSETQRNKGNFPGRFSGRQFSNSRSEMNVSTLELGDSALYLCASSSGQGTYEQYFGPGTRLTVT.

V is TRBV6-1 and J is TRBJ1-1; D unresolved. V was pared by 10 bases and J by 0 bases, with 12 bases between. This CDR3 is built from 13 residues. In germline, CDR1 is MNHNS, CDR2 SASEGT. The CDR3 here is CATQGLMNTEAFF. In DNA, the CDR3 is TGTGCCACTCAAGGGCTAATGAACACTGAAGCTTTCTTT.

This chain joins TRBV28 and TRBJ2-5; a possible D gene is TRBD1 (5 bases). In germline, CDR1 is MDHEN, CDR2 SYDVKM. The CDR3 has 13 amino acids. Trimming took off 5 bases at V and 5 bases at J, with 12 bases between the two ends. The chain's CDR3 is CASSGAGTETQYF. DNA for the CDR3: TGTGCCAGCAGTGGGGCCGGAACGGAGACCCAGTACTTC.

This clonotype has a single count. This CDR3 is CASSPNRLETQYF. DNA for the CDR3: TGTGCCAGCTCACCAAATAGATTGGAGACCCAGTACTTC. The J gene is TRBJ2-5, the V gene TRBV18; unclear D gene. The V gene lost 2 bases and the J gene lost 5 bases, with 9 bases spanning the gap. Germline V gene data show CDR1 as KGHSH and CDR2 as LQKENI. There are 13 residues in the CDR3. Full variable domain (outside the CDR3, taken from reference TRBV18 and TRBJ2-5): NAGVMQNPRHLVRRRGQEARLRCSPMKGHSHVYWYRQLPEEGLKFMVYLQKENIIDESGMPKERFSAEFPKEGPSILRIQQVVRGDSAAYFCASSPNRLETQYFGPGTRLLVL.

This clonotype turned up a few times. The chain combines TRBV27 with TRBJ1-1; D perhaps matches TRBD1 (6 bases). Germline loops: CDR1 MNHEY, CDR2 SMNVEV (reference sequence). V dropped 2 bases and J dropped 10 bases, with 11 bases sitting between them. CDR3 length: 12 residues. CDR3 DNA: TGTGCCAGCAGTTTAACCAGGGGTCGAGCTTTCTTT. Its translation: CASSLTRGRAFF.

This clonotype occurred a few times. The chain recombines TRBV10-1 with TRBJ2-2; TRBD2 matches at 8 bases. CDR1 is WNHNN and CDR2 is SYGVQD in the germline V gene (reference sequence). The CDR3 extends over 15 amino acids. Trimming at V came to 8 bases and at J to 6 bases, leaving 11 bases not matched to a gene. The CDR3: CASSWGSGDAGELFF. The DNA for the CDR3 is TGCGCCAGCTCCTGGGGTAGCGGGGACGCCGGGGAGCTGTTTTTT.

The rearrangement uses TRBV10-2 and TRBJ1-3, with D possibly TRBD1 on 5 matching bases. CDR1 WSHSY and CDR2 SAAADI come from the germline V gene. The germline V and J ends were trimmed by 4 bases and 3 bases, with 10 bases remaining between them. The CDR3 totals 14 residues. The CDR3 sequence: CASSAGAYGNTIYF. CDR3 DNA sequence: TGCGCCAGCAGTGCCGGGGCGTATGGAAACACCATATATTTT.

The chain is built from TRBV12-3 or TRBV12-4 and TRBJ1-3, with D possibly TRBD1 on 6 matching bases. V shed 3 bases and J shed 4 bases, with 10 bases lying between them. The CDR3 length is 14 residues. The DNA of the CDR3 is TGTGCCAGCAGTTTTAGAGGACAGGGAAACACCATATATTTT. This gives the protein CASSFRGQGNTIYF.

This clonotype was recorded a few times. The DNA for the CDR3 is TGTGCCACCAGTTCAGGGAATTCTGAAGCTTTCTTT. Translation gives CATSSGNSEAFF. The genes are TRBV24-1 and TRBJ1-1; maybe TRBD1 (5 bases). There are 12 residues in the CDR3. The germline gives CDR1 KGHDR, CDR2 SFDVKD. The ends were cut back, 6 bases at V and 6 bases at J, with 10 bases in the middle.

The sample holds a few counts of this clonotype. The CDR3 bases are TGTGCCAGCTCAGGCACAGGGGGGGAGACCCAGTACTTC. It translates to CASSGTGGETQYF. The rearrangement uses TRBV18 and TRBJ2-5, with TRBD1 matching over 8 bases. CDR1 is KGHSH and CDR2 is LQKENI in the germline V gene. This CDR3 comprises 13 residues. Trimming removed 5 bases from V and 5 bases from J; junction bases left unmatched: 4.

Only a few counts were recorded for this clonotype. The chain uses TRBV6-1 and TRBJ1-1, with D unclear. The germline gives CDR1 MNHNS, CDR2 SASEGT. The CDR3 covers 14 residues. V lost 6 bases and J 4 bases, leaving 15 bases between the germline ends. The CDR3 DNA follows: TGTGCCAGCAGCACCGGATGGCAGAGCACTGAAGCTTTCTTT. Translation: CASSTGWQSTEAFF.

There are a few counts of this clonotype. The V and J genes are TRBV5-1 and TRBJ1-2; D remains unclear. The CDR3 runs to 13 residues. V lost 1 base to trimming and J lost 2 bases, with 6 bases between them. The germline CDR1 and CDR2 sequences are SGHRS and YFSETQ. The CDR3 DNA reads TGCGCCAGCAGCTTGAACGAAAACTATGGCTACACCTTC. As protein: CASSLNENYGYTF.

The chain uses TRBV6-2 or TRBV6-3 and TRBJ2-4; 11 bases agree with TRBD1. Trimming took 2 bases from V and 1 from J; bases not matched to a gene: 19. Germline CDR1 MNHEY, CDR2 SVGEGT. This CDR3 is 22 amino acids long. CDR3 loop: CASSYPNPGQGALEGAKNIQYF. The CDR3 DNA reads TGTGCCAGCAGTTACCCGAACCCCGGACAGGGGGCTTTAGAGGGGGCCAAAAACATTCAGTACTTC.

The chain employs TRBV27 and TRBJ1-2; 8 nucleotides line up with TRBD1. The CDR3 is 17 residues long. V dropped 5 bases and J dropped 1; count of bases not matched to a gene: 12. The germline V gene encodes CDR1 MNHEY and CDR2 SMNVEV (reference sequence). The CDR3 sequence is CASSVTTGVGINYGYTF. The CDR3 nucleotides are TGTGCCAGCAGTGTAACGACAGGGGTGGGGATTAACTATGGCTACACCTTC.

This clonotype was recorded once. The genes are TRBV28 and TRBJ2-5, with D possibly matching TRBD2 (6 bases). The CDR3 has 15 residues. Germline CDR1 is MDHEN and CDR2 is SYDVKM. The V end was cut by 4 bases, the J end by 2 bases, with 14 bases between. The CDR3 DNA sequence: TGTGCCAGCAGTTATCGGTCAGGGACTCAAGAGACCCAGTACTTC. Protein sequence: CASSYRSGTQETQYF.

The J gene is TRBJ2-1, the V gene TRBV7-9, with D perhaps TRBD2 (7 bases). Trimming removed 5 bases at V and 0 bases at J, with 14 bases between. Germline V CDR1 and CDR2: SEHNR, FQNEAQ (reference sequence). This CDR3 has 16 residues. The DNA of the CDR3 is TGTGCCAGCAGCGGACAGCGGGGCCGCTCCTACAATGAGCAGTTCTTC. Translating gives CASSGQRGRSYNEQFF. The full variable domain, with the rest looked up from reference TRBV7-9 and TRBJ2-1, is DTGVSQNPRHKITKRGQNVTFRCDPISEHNRLYWYRQTLGQGPEFLTYFQNEAQLEKSRLLSDRFSAERPKGSFSTLEIQRTEQGDSAMYLCASSGQRGRSYNEQFFGPGTRLTVL.

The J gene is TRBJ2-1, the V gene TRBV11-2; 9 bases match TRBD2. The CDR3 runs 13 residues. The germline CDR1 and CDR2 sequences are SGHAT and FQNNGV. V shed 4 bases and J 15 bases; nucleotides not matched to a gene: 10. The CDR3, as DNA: TGTGCCAGCAGCTCATCAACTGGACTAGCGTTGTTCTTC. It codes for CASSSSTGLALFF.

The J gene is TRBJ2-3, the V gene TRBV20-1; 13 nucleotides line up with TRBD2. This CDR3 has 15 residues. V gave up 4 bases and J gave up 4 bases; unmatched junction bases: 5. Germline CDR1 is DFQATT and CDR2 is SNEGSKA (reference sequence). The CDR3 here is CSAIGLAGVADTQYF. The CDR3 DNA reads TGCAGTGCTATCGGACTAGCGGGAGTAGCAGATACGCAGTATTTT.

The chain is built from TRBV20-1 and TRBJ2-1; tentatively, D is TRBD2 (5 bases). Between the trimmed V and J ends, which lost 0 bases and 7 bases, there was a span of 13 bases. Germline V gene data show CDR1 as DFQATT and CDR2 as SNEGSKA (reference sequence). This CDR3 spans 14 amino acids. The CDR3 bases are TGCAGTGCTAGAGACCCGAGCGGTGGGAATGAGCAGTTCTTC. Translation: CSARDPSGGNEQFF.

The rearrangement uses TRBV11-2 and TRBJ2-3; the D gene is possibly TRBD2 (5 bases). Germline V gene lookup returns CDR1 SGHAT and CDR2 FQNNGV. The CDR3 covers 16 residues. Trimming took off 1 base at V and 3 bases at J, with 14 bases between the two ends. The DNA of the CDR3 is TGTGCCAGCAGCTTAGTCGGAGGAGGTCGAACAGATACGCAGTATTTT. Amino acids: CASSLVGGGRTDTQYF.